Listed here are 13 T cell receptor beta chains from one sample, sequenced in a study of cytomegalovirus exposure and HLA in healthy donors. TCRdb's table, derived via immunoSEQ multiplex PCR, lists solely in-frame clones and lacks some. In the table there are roughly 56,000 clones, roughly nine tenths of which are singletons. Sequenced sample: PBMCs. These receptors were collected from a woman aged 30 to 39 in good health and CMV-seronegative.

This chain connects TRBV12-5 to TRBJ2-1; TRBD2 agrees at 7 bases. The CDR3 totals 17 residues. From germline, CDR1 is LGHNT and CDR2 FRNRAP. After removal of 6 bases from V and 0 bases from J, the junction contained 11 bases not matched to a gene. CDR3: CASGFGGRKSSYNEQFF. CDR3 bases: TGTGCTAGTGGGTTCGGCGGGAGAAAAAGCTCCTACAATGAGCAGTTCTTC. Full variable domain (outside the CDR3, taken from reference TRBV12-5 and TRBJ2-1): DARVTQTPRHKVTEMGQEVTMRCQPILGHNTVFWYRQTMMQGLELLAYFRNRAPLDDSGMPKDRFSAEMPDATLATLKIQPSEPRDSAVYFCASGFGGRKSSYNEQFFGPGTRLTVL.

This clone occurred a few times. This chain uses TRBV11-1 with TRBJ1-1, with TRBD1 matching 9 bases. The CDR3 is 15 amino acids. The junction had 8 bases not matched to a gene; V was cut back by 5 bases and J by 4 bases. Germline V lookup: CDR1 SGHAT, CDR2 FQDESV (reference sequence). CDR3 sequence (DNA): TGTGCCAGCAGCCCGGGACAGGGTAGCATCACTGAAGCTTTCTTT. Its translation: CASSPGQGSITEAFF. The complete variable domain, with remaining parts taken from reference TRBV11-1 and TRBJ1-1, reads EAEVAQSPRYKITEKSQAVAFWCDPISGHATLYWYRQILGQGPELLVQFQDESVVDDSQLPKDRFSAERLKGVDSTLKIQPAELGDSAMYLCASSPGQGSITEAFFGQGTRLTVV.

The chain links TRBV5-1 to TRBJ2-2; D perhaps matches TRBD1 (6 bases). Trimming took off 3 bases at V and 6 bases at J, with 9 bases between the two ends. The CDR3 loop spans 13 amino acids. The germline CDR1 and CDR2 sequences are SGHRS and YFSETQ. This CDR3 is CASSSQGPGELFF. The CDR3 DNA reads TGCGCCAGCAGCTCCCAGGGGCCCGGGGAGCTGTTTTTT.

This chain uses TRBV27 with TRBJ1-3; D unclear. The germline V and J ends were trimmed by 5 bases and 7 bases, with 18 bases remaining between them. There are 15 residues in the CDR3. Per germline, CDR1 MNHEY and CDR2 SMNVEV (reference sequence). CDR3 sequence (DNA): TGTGCCAGCAGTATGGTCCCGAGGCGCGGCAACACCATATATTTT. Its protein product is CASSMVPRRGNTIYF.

The rearrangement uses TRBV19 and TRBJ1-1; 8 nucleotides align to TRBD1. V dropped 3 bases and J dropped 4; count of bases not matched to a gene: 1. This CDR3 is built from 13 residues. Germline assignment: CDR1 LNHDA and CDR2 SQIVND (reference sequence). The CDR3 nucleotides are TGTGCCAGTAGTATTACAGGGGGCACTGAAGCTTTCTTT. Its protein is CASSITGGTEAFF. The entire variable domain, with the rest obtained from reference TRBV19 and TRBJ1-1, is as follows: DGGITQSPKYLFRKEGQNVTLSCEQNLNHDAMYWYRQDPGQGLRLIYYSQIVNDFQKGDIAEGYSVSREKKESFPLTVTSAQKNPTAFYLCASSITGGTEAFFGQGTRLTVV.

The chain links TRBV4-3 to TRBJ2-7; TRBD2 matches at 8 bases. Germline assignment: CDR1 LGHNA and CDR2 YSLEER. The ends lost 3 bases at V and 6 bases at J; junction bases unmatched: 16. This CDR3 comprises 17 residues. This chain's CDR3 is CASSHGTTGLAVGEQYF. The CDR3 DNA reads as TGCGCCAGCAGCCACGGGACTACTGGACTAGCCGTAGGCGAGCAGTACTTC.

The rearrangement joins TRBV28 to TRBJ2-1, with D maybe TRBD1 (6 bases). The CDR3 covers 13 residues. Germline values: CDR1 MDHEN, CDR2 SYDVKM. The V and J ends lost 6 bases and 5 bases respectively, with 11 bases between them. DNA of the CDR3: TGTGCCAGCAGACAGGGCCGTAACAATGAGCAGTTCTTC. As protein: CASRQGRNNEQFF. The full variable domain, completed using reference TRBV28 and TRBJ2-1, is DVKVTQSSRYLVKRTGEKVFLECVQDMDHENMFWYRQDPGLGLRLIYFSYDVKMKEKGDIPEGYSVSREKKERFSLILESASTNQTSMYLCASRQGRNNEQFFGPGTRLTVL.

The V and J genes are TRBV5-8 and TRBJ1-3; 8 bases agree with TRBD1. There are 18 residues in the CDR3. The trim removed 4 bases at V and 0 bases at J, leaving 12 bases unmatched. Germline loops: CDR1 SGHTS, CDR2 YDEGEE. The CDR3 protein is CASSIRTGQASSGNTIYF. The CDR3 DNA sequence: TGTGCCAGCAGCATCCGTACGGGACAGGCGAGCTCTGGAAACACCATATATTTT.

About this clone itself: The junction does not match germline at one end; this may be a read error. This chain connects TRBV11-2 to TRBJ2-1; 8 nucleotides line up with TRBD1. The CDR3 totals 15 residues. Germline values: CDR1 SGHAT, CDR2 FQNNGV. Here the CDR3 DNA reads TGTGCCAGCAGCCAAACGTGGGACAGGCGGAATGGGCAGTTCTTC. Protein product: CASSQTWDRRNGQFF.

Written as DNA, the CDR3 is TGTGCCAGCCGGGGGGACGGAAAAAACTATGGCTACACCTTC. Its protein is CASRGDGKNYGYTF. This chain uses TRBV6-5 with TRBJ1-2; D is possibly TRBD1 (5 bases). The CDR3 sequence is 14 residues long. The V end lost 8 bases, the J end lost 2 bases, and 15 bases lay between the germline ends. The germline gives CDR1 MNHEY, CDR2 SVGAGI.

V is TRBV14 and J is TRBJ2-1, with D unresolved. Per the germline V gene, CDR1 is SGHDN and CDR2 is FVKESK. The V end lost 0 bases, the J end lost 4 bases, and 7 bases lay between the germline ends. CDR3 length: 14 amino acids. The DNA of the CDR3 is TGTGCCAGCAGCCAAGAGCGACTGTACAATGAGCAGTTCTTC. Translated, it gives CASSQERLYNEQFF.

The rearrangement joins TRBV7-6 to TRBJ1-4; possible D gene TRBD1, 6 bases. CDR1 and CDR2 (germline): SGHVS, FNYEAQ. V was pared by 5 bases and J by 8 bases, with 21 bases between. The CDR3 length is 16 residues. CDR3 sequence (DNA): TGTGCCAGCAGCCCCACGGCCGGGACACCTCAAGAAAAACTGTTTTTT. This encodes CASSPTAGTPQEKLFF.

The gene calls are TRBV7-2 and TRBJ2-5; 10 bases align to TRBD1. This CDR3 is built from 15 residues. Germline CDR1 SGHTA, CDR2 FQGNSA. Germline trimming cut 6 bases from V and 3 bases from J; bases unmatched to any gene: 7. As DNA, the CDR3 is TGTGCCAGCAGTCTTCTAGGGACAGGGGAAGAGACCCAGTACTTC. Translating gives CASSLLGTGEETQYF.